The 3 T cell receptor beta chains in this list originate from one sample, sequenced in a study of tumor-infiltrating lymphocytes in primary liver carcinoma. A primer matching the constant region was used to make TCR beta cDNA from 500 to 650 ng of total RNA. Library construction for TCR beta comprised three nested multiplex PCR rounds performed with slightly modified ARM-PCR. Each of the first two PCR rounds ran around 10 cycles with TRBV1-TRBV30 forward and C-beta reverse primers. TCRdb analysed the multiplex PCR reads with MiXCR anew, one entry per CDR3 protein. Altogether fewer than 75,000 distinct CDR3 sequences are present, less than 75% being singletons, with the ten largest covering approximately 52%. Co-extracting RNA and DNA was done with about 17-31 mg of unsorted bulk tissue as input. The sequenced sample was liver tumor tissue from sampling region 2. The sample's subset: tumor region T2, inferior pole. The receptor set was obtained from a man aged 35 to 55 with primary liver carcinoma and hepatitis B virus infection.

This clonotype has a single count. The CDR3 carries no conserved terminal phenylalanine or tryptophan, so it likely arises from a read error. The V gene is TRBV6-1, the J gene TRBJ1-5, with 7 bases matching TRBD1. The CDR3 is made up of 15 amino acids. V dropped 6 bases and J dropped 11; count of bases not matched to a gene: 16. Germline loops: CDR1 MNHNS, CDR2 SASEGT. CDR3 protein: CASSEQGGLRSAQHL. For the CDR3, the DNA is TGTGCCAGCAGCGAACAAGGGGGCCTACGCTCGGCCCAGCATTTG.

Concerning this clonotype: The junction shows a germline mismatch at one end, possibly a read error. V and J are TRBV24-1 and TRBJ2-1, with a tentative D call TRBD2 (6 bases). From germline, CDR1 is KGHDR and CDR2 SFDVKD. The CDR3 extends over 14 amino acids. The CDR3 is CATSREARYNKQFF. The CDR3 DNA reads TGTGCCACCTCAAGGGAGGCACGGTACAATAAGCAGTTCTTC.

In the case of this clonotype: The CDR3 carries no conserved terminal phenylalanine or tryptophan, so it likely arises from a read error. The V and J genes are TRBV7-9 and TRBJ2-7; D unclear. The germline V gene has CDR1 SEHNR and CDR2 FQNEAQ (reference sequence). The CDR3 loop spans 12 amino acids. Trimming removed 4 bases from V and 5 bases from J, with 9 bases in between. CDR3 loop: CASSYLGDEQYL. Written as DNA, the CDR3 is TGTGCCAGCAGCTATCTTGGGGACGAGCAGTACCTC.